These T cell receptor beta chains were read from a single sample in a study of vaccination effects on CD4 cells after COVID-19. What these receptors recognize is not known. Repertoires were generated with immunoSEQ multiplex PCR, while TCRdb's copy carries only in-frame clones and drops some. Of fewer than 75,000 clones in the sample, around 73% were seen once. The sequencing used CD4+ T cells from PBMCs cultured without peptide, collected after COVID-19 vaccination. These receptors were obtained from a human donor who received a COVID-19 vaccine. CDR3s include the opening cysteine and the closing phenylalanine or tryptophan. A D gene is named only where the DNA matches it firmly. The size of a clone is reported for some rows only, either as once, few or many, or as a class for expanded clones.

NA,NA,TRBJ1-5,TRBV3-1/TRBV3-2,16,TGTGCCAGCAGCCAAGCCGGCAGTATTGTGAATCAGCCCCAGCATTTT,CASSQAGSIVNQPQHF
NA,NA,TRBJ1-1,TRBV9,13,TGTGCCAGCAGCGTACCGGGGGGCACTGAAGCTTTCTTT,CASSVPGGTEAFF
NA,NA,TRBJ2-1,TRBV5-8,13,TGTGCCAGCAGCCTTACCGGACTGGTGGAGCAGTTCTTC,CASSLTGLVEQFF
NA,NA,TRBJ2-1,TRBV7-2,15,TGTGCCAGCAGCTTAGGGGGGGCCCTATACAATGAGCAGTTCTTC,CASSLGGALYNEQFF
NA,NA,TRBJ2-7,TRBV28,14,TGTGCCAGCAGTTTATATCCAGCCGGCCTTCAGCAGTACTTC,CASSLYPAGLQQYF
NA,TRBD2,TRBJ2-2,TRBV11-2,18,TGTGCCAGCAGCCCCACGATAGCGGGGGGGCCGGACACCGGGGAGCTGTTTTTT,CASSPTIAGGPDTGELFF
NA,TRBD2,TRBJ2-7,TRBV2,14,TGTGCCAGCAGCACCACTAGCGGGAGACGCGAGCAGTACTTC,CASSTTSGRREQYF
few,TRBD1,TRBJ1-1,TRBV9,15,TGTGCCAGCAGCACCCGAACAGGGGGCGAGGCTGAAGCTTTCTTT,CASSTRTGGEAEAFF
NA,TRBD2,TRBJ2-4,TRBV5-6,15,TGTGCCAGCAGCTTGGAGGGGCGGGGGGCCGGCATTCAGTACTTC,CASSLEGRGAGIQYF
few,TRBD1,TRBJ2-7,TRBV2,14,TGTGCCAGCAAATGGGACAGGGTAACCTACGAGCAGTACTTC,CASKWDRVTYEQYF
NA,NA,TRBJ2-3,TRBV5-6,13,TGTGCCAGCAGCTTCACAGGGTGGGATACGCAGTATTTT,CASSFTGWDTQYF
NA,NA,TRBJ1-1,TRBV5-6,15,TGTGCCAGCAGCGGGGGGGGCTCTTTGGGCACTGAAGCTTTCTTT,CASSGGGSLGTEAFF
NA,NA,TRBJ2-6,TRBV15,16,TGTGCCACCAGCAGAGCGGGGCTGGCAGGGGCCAACGTCCTGACTTTC,CATSRAGLAGANVLTF
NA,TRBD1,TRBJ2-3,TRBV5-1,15,TGCGCCAGCAGCTTCCGGGACAGACGCACAGATACGCAGTATTTT,CASSFRDRRTDTQYF
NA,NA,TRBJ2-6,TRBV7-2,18,TGTGCCAGCAGACCCAGACAGGACTGGGGGTCTGGGGCCAACGTCCTGACTTTC,CASRPRQDWGSGANVLTF
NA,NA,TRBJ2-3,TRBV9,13,TGTGCCAGCAGCCCCCGGATCTCAGATACGCAGTATTTT,CASSPRISDTQYF
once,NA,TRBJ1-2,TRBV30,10,TGTGCCGTGGACCAAGGGGGCTACACCTTC,CAVDQGGYTF
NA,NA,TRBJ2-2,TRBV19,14,TGTGCCAGTACCCAGGGGGGCAGCACCGGGGAGCTGTTTTTT,CASTQGGSTGELFF
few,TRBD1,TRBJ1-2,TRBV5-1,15,TGCGCCAGCAGCTCCACAGGGGGCGCTAACTATGGCTACACCTTC,CASSSTGGANYGYTF
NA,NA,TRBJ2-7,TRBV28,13,TGTGCCAGCAGCGACTCCAGCTCCTACGAGCAGTACTTC,CASSDSSSYEQYF
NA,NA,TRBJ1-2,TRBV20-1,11,TGCAGTGCAGGGATGGGCTATGGCTACACCTTC,CSAGMGYGYTF
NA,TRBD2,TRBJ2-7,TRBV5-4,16,TGTGCCAGCAGCTTGGATGCGGCGGGGGGCTCCTACGAGCAGTACTTC,CASSLDAAGGSYEQYF
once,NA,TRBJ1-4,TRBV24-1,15,TGTGCCACCAGTGATCGCGGGAGGGGCGGTGAAAAACTGTTTTTT,CATSDRGRGGEKLFF
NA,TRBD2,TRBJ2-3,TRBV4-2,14,TGTGCCAGCAGCCTCGCGGGGGACACAGATACGCAGTATTTT,CASSLAGDTDTQYF
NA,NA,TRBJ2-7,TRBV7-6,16,TGTGCCAGCAGCGGACGGCCTTGGAGTACGTCCTACGAGCAGTACTTC,CASSGRPWSTSYEQYF
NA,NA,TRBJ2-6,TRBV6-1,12,TGTGCCAGCAGTGAATCAGGGGACGTCCTGACTTTC,CASSESGDVLTF
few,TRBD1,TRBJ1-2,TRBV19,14,TGTGCCAGTAGTGCAACAGGGGGCCGCTATGGCTACACCTTC,CASSATGGRYGYTF
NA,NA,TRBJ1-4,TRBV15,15,TGTGCCACCAGCAGAGATAAGGGCCGAGGGGAAAAACTGTTTTTT,CATSRDKGRGEKLFF
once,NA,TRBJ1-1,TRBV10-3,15,TGTGCCATGCGAATTTCCCGGGACGGGAACACTGAAGCTTTCTTT,CAMRISRDGNTEAFF
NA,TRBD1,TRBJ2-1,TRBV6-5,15,TGTGCCAGCAGTTACTCGGGACAGGGGGCAAATGAGCAGTTCTTC,CASSYSGQGANEQFF
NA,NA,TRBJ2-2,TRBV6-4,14,TGTGCCAGCAAAGCGACAGTGACGACCGGGGAGCTGTTTTTT,CASKATVTTGELFF
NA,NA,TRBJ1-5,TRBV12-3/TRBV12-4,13,TGTGCCAGTTCTCAGGGGCAGGGTCAGCCCCAGCATTTT,CASSQGQGQPQHF
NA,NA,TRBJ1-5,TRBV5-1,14,TGCGCCAGCAGCTTAGGGGGGTGGAATCAGCCCCAGCATTTT,CASSLGGWNQPQHF
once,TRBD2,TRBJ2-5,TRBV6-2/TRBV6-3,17,TGTGCCAGCAGCCTGGGACTAGCCCCCCAGACACAAGAGACCCAGTACTTC,CASSLGLAPQTQETQYF
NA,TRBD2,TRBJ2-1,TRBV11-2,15,TGTGCCAGCAGCTTAGTAATGGCGGGAGGGGATGAGCAGTTCTTC,CASSLVMAGGDEQFF
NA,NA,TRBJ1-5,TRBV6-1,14,TGTGCCAGCAGTGAATATCGCGGCAATCAGCCCCAGCATTTT,CASSEYRGNQPQHF
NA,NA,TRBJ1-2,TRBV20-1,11,TGCAGTGCCGACGGTGACTATGGCTACACCTTC,CSADGDYGYTF
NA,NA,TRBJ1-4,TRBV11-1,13,TGTGCCAGCAGCTTAGGGGAGCGGGAAAAACTGTTTTTT,CASSLGEREKLFF
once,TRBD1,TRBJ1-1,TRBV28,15,TGTGCCATAAGGACAGGGGGCTTGGGAAGGACTGAAGCTTTCTTT,CAIRTGGLGRTEAFF
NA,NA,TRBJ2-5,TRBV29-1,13,TGCAGCGTTGAACAACAGCGCCAAGAGACCCAGTACTTC,CSVEQQRQETQYF
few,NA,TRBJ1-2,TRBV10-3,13,TGTGCCATCAGTGAGGGACGCGAAAACGGCTACACCTTC,CAISEGRENGYTF
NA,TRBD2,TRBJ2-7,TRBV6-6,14,TGTGCCAGCAGCCCGGGACTAGCGGGGCACGAGCAGTACTTC,CASSPGLAGHEQYF
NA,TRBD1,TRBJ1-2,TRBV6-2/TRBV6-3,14,TGTGCCAGCAGTCTCCCGGGACAGACCTATGGCTACACCTTC,CASSLPGQTYGYTF
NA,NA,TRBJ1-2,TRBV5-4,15,TGTGCCAGCAGCTTGAACTCGGGAGAGTTTTATGGCTACACCTTC,CASSLNSGEFYGYTF
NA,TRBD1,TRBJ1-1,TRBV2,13,TGTGCCAGCAGTTCAGGGGGATTGACTGAAGCTTTCTTT,CASSSGGLTEAFF
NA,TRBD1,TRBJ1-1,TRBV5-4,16,TGTGCCAGCAGCTTGGGACAGGGGAAAGGGGGCACTGAAGCTTTCTTT,CASSLGQGKGGTEAFF
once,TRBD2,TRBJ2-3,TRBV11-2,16,TGTGCCAGCAGTTCTGCTAGCGGGGGGGCCCCAGATACGCAGTATTTT,CASSSASGGAPDTQYF
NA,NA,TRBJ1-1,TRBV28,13,TGTGCCAGCAGTTTATTTTTGAACACTGAAGCTTTCTTT,CASSLFLNTEAFF
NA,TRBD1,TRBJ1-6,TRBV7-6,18,TGTGCCAGCAGCTTGACCGGGACAGGGGTCGCGCGACCATCACCCCTCCACTTT,CASSLTGTGVARPSPLHF
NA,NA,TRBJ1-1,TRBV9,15,TGTGCCAGCAGCGTAGAGCCGGGGTGGAACACTGAAGCTTTCTTT,CASSVEPGWNTEAFF
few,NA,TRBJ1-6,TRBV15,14,TGTGCCACCAGCCAAGGGCATAATAATTCACCCCTCCACTTT,CATSQGHNNSPLHF